The sequence of this T cell receptor (beta chain) was determined in a study of siplizumab effects on memory and regulatory T cells. Sequencing used immunoSEQ multiplex PCR; TCRdb keeps in-frame clones, though not all of them. Of some 97,000 clones detected, 85% to 95% appear once; the ten largest clones hold less than 1.5%. CDR1 SGHNT and CDR2 YYREEE come from the germline V gene (reference sequence). Between the trimmed V and J ends, which lost 6 bases and 4 bases, there was a span of 10 bases. The length of the CDR3 is 12 residues. Input material: non-Treg CD4+ T cells sorted from blood. The chain employs TRBV5-4 and TRBJ2-5; D remains ambiguous. The clonotype was recovered from a human donor in good health. For the CDR3, the DNA is TGTGCCAGCAAGCCAGGCGGAGAGACCCAGTACTTC. This gives the protein CASKPGGETQYF.